This T cell receptor (beta chain) was captured in a study of CD8 T cells in ankylosing spondylitis. Study-level results: A TCR beta motif of 7 to 9 highly homologous variants seemed to mark ankylosing spondylitis blood.

In this sample, this clonotype turned up many times. Its target is unknown. Making the TCR beta libraries involved quantitative 5'-RACE with molecular barcodes. MiXCR, applied by TCRdb to the 5' RACE reads, yields one record per CDR3 protein. The sample records 20,000 to 30,000 distinct CDR3 sequences, approximately 12% being singletons. Sequencing input: blood. The TCR was taken from a male donor with ankylosing spondylitis or in good health (not recorded which).

The CDR3 loop is CSAQGRKELFF. The CDR3 nucleotides read TGCAGTGCCCAGGGACGGAAAGAACTGTTTTTT. The rearrangement uses TRBV20-1 and TRBJ1-4; the D gene is possibly TRBD1 (5 bases). CDR3 length equals 11 residues. Trimming cost V 6 bases and J 12 bases, with 14 bases left between them. Germline values: CDR1 DFQATT, CDR2 SNEGSKA (reference sequence).